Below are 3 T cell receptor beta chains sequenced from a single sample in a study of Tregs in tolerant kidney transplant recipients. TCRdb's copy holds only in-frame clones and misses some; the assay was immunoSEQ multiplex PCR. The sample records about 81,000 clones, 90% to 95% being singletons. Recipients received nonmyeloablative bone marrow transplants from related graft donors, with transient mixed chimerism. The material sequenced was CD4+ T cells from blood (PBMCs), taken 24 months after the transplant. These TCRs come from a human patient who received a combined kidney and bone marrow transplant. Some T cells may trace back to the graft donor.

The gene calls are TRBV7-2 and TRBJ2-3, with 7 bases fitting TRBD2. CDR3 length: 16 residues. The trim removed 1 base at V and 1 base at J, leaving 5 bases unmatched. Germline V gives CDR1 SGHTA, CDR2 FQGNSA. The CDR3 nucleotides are TGTGCCAGCAGCTTAGTAGTCCTAGCGGGCACAGATACGCAGTATTTT. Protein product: CASSLVVLAGTDTQYF.

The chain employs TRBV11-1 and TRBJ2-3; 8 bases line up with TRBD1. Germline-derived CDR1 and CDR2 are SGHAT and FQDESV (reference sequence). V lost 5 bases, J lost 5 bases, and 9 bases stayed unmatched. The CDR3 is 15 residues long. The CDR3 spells CASSHDRGPGDTQYF. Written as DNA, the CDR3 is TGTGCCAGCAGCCATGACAGGGGTCCAGGAGATACGCAGTATTTT.

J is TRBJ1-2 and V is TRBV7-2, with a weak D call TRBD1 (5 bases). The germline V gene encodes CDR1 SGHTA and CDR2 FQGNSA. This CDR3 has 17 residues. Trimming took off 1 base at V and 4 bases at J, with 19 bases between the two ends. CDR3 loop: CASSLVFSGRVGYGYTF. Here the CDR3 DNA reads TGTGCCAGCAGCTTAGTTTTTTCGGGCAGGGTAGGCTATGGCTACACCTTC.